These T cell receptor beta chains were read from a single sample in a study of blood T cell repertoires in COVID-19. Here immunoSEQ multiplex PCR was the method, and the copy in TCRdb shows in-frame clones only, minus some. The table has roughly 260,000 clones, 82% seen once; the top ten hold approximately 3.1%. Sequences were obtained from peripheral blood. The receptors originated from a woman aged 18 to 35 with acute or convalescent COVID-19. Each CDR3 is given with its conserved first and last residue. The order of the fields is J gene, clone size, D gene, V gene, CDR3 protein. A D gene is named only where the DNA matches it firmly. Where a row states a size, it is once, few, many or the class of an expanded clone; other rows omit it.

j_call: TRBJ2-1; clone_size: few; d_call: TRBD2; v_call: TRBV6-5; cdr3_aa: CASSYSSSGIGEQFF
j_call: TRBJ2-1; clone_size: -; d_call: -; v_call: TRBV4-2; cdr3_aa: CASSQDPAGMIYNEQFF
j_call: TRBJ1-6; clone_size: -; d_call: -; v_call: TRBV28; cdr3_aa: CASTTRGASPLHF
j_call: TRBJ2-7; clone_size: -; d_call: -; v_call: TRBV6-6; cdr3_aa: CASSTGNGQYF
j_call: TRBJ2-2; clone_size: -; d_call: TRBD2; v_call: TRBV19; cdr3_aa: CASSIHLQGGTGELFF
j_call: TRBJ2-5; clone_size: -; d_call: -; v_call: TRBV5-1; cdr3_aa: CASSLGVGGEMETQYF
j_call: TRBJ2-1; clone_size: -; d_call: -; v_call: TRBV21-1; cdr3_aa: CASGFGTSGLSSYNEQFF
j_call: TRBJ2-7; clone_size: -; d_call: TRBD2; v_call: TRBV27; cdr3_aa: CASGEASGSYEQYF
j_call: TRBJ1-5; clone_size: once; d_call: TRBD1; v_call: TRBV24-1; cdr3_aa: CATSDGQVSNQPQHF
j_call: TRBJ2-3; clone_size: -; d_call: TRBD1; v_call: TRBV6-6; cdr3_aa: CASSGQVGDTQYF
j_call: TRBJ2-1; clone_size: -; d_call: TRBD2; v_call: TRBV4-3; cdr3_aa: CASSQDPPRGLADRNEQFF
j_call: TRBJ2-1; clone_size: -; d_call: TRBD2; v_call: TRBV4-3; cdr3_aa: CASSQDGTSGNNEQFF
j_call: TRBJ1-1; clone_size: few; d_call: -; v_call: TRBV7-2; cdr3_aa: CASSSRQNTEAFF
j_call: TRBJ2-7; clone_size: few; d_call: TRBD2; v_call: TRBV6-5; cdr3_aa: CASRPGLASYEQYF
j_call: TRBJ1-1; clone_size: -; d_call: -; v_call: TRBV10-3; cdr3_aa: CAISPGGVWTEAFF
j_call: TRBJ2-1; clone_size: -; d_call: TRBD2; v_call: TRBV18; cdr3_aa: CASSPPSAGGRNEQFF
j_call: TRBJ1-6; clone_size: -; d_call: TRBD1; v_call: TRBV7-2; cdr3_aa: CASSPTTGAYNSPLHF
j_call: TRBJ2-7; clone_size: -; d_call: -; v_call: TRBV4-3; cdr3_aa: CASSQENFSSYEQYF
j_call: TRBJ2-2; clone_size: -; d_call: TRBD2; v_call: TRBV7-8; cdr3_aa: CASSELAGVNTGELFF
j_call: TRBJ2-1; clone_size: -; d_call: TRBD2; v_call: TRBV27; cdr3_aa: CASSTPGSGRVIDNEQFF
j_call: TRBJ2-3; clone_size: -; d_call: -; v_call: TRBV6-5; cdr3_aa: CASSYSVRTYTDTQYF
j_call: TRBJ2-1; clone_size: -; d_call: -; v_call: TRBV7-7; cdr3_aa: CASSSGGLQFF
j_call: TRBJ2-1; clone_size: once; d_call: -; v_call: TRBV7-2; cdr3_aa: CASSLGGRAYNEQFF
j_call: TRBJ2-5; clone_size: -; d_call: TRBD2; v_call: TRBV2; cdr3_aa: CASSEARLAGQETQYF
j_call: TRBJ2-7; clone_size: -; d_call: -; v_call: TRBV11-2; cdr3_aa: CASSSLLSTSYEQYF
j_call: TRBJ2-7; clone_size: -; d_call: TRBD1; v_call: TRBV27; cdr3_aa: CASSRGQDYEQYF
j_call: TRBJ2-1; clone_size: -; d_call: -; v_call: TRBV5-4; cdr3_aa: CASSLWRGEQFF
j_call: TRBJ1-5; clone_size: -; d_call: TRBD1; v_call: TRBV7-2; cdr3_aa: CASSLTGGNNQPQHF
j_call: TRBJ1-6; clone_size: -; d_call: TRBD1; v_call: TRBV7-3; cdr3_aa: CASSQTGGDSPLHF
j_call: TRBJ1-2; clone_size: -; d_call: -; v_call: TRBV29-1; cdr3_aa: CSVGGGDVDNYGYTF
j_call: TRBJ1-1; clone_size: -; d_call: -; v_call: TRBV4-1; cdr3_aa: CASSQGDTTEAFF
j_call: TRBJ1-4; clone_size: -; d_call: TRBD1; v_call: TRBV5-4; cdr3_aa: CASSSIQGGVHEKLFF
j_call: TRBJ1-2; clone_size: -; d_call: -; v_call: TRBV2; cdr3_aa: CASSVSPGLSNYGYTF
j_call: TRBJ2-5; clone_size: -; d_call: -; v_call: TRBV19; cdr3_aa: CASTLTGYAKETQYF
j_call: TRBJ2-7; clone_size: -; d_call: -; v_call: TRBV24-1; cdr3_aa: CATSAQGIEQYF
j_call: TRBJ2-7; clone_size: -; d_call: -; v_call: TRBV7-2; cdr3_aa: CASSLHGVSDEQYF
j_call: TRBJ2-1; clone_size: -; d_call: -; v_call: TRBV5-8; cdr3_aa: CASSIGPTASNEQFF
j_call: TRBJ2-1; clone_size: once; d_call: TRBD2; v_call: TRBV7-9; cdr3_aa: CASRLLAHSYNEQFF
j_call: TRBJ1-4; clone_size: -; d_call: -; v_call: TRBV28; cdr3_aa: CASSFRQGTNEKLFF
j_call: TRBJ1-3; clone_size: -; d_call: -; v_call: TRBV11-3; cdr3_aa: CASSLGSSGNTIYF
j_call: TRBJ1-2; clone_size: -; d_call: -; v_call: TRBV5-4; cdr3_aa: CASSLVSRGEGYTF
j_call: TRBJ2-7; clone_size: -; d_call: -; v_call: TRBV5-1; cdr3_aa: CASSQVWISGEQYF
j_call: TRBJ2-5; clone_size: -; d_call: TRBD2; v_call: TRBV7-9; cdr3_aa: CASSPGLAVNQETQYF
j_call: TRBJ2-1; clone_size: few; d_call: -; v_call: TRBV7-2; cdr3_aa: CASSLGLSGSYNEQFF